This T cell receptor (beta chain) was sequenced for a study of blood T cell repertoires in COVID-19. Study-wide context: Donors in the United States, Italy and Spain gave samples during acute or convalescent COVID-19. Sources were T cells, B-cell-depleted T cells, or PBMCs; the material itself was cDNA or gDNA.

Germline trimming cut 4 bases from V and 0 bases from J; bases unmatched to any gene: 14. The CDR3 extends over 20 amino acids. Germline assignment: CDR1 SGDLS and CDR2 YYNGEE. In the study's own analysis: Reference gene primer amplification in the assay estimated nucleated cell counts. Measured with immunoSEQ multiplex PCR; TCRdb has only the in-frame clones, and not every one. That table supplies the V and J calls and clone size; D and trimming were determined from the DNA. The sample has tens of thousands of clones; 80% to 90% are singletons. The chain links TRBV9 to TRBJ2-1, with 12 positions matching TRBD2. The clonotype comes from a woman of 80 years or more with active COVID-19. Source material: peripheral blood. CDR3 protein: CASSPRGLAGRISSYNEQFF. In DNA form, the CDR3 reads TGTGCCAGCAGCCCCCGAGGACTAGCGGGGAGGATAAGCTCCTACAATGAGCAGTTCTTC.